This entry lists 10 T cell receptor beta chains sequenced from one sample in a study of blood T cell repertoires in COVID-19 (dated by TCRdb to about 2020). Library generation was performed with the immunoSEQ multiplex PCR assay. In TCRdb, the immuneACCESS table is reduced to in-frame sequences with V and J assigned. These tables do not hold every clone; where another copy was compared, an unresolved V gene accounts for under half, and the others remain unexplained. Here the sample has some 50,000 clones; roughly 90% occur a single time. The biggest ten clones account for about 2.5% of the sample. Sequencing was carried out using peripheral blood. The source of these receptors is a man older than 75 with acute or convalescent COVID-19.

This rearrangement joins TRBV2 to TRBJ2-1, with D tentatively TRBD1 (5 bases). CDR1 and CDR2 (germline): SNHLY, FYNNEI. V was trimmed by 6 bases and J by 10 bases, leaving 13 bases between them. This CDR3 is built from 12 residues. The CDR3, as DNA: TGTGCCAGCAGCCCGACTCCAGGGGAGCAGTTCTTC. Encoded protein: CASSPTPGEQFF.

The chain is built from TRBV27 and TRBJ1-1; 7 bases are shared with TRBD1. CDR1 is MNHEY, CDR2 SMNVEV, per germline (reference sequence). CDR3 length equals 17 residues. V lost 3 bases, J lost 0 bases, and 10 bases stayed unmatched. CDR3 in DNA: TGTGCCAGCAGTTTCCGTCCCGGGACAGCTTTGAACACTGAAGCTTTCTTT. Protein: CASSFRPGTALNTEAFF.

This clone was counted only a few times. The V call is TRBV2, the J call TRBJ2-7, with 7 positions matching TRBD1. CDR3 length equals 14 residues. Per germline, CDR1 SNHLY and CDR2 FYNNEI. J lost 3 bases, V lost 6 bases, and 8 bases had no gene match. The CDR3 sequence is CASSLRQGDYEQYF. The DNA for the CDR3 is TGTGCCAGCAGCCTAAGACAGGGTGACTACGAGCAGTACTTC.

CDR3 amino acids: CASRRNTIYF. In nucleotides, the CDR3 is TGTGCCAGCAGGCGCAACACCATATATTTT. The genes are TRBV12-3 or TRBV12-4 and TRBJ1-3, with D uncertain. The CDR3 has 10 residues. Trimming took off 6 bases at V and 7 bases at J, with 4 bases between the two ends.

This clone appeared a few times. The CDR3 nucleotides read TGTGCCAGCAGCTTAACCGGGACAGGAGACTCTGAAGCTTTCTTT. It is translated as CASSLTGTGDSEAFF. The V and J genes are TRBV5-6 and TRBJ1-1, with 8 bases fitting TRBD1. After removal of 2 bases from V and 6 bases from J, the junction contained 9 bases not matched to a gene. From germline, CDR1 is SGHDT and CDR2 YYEEEE. This CDR3 region has 15 residues.

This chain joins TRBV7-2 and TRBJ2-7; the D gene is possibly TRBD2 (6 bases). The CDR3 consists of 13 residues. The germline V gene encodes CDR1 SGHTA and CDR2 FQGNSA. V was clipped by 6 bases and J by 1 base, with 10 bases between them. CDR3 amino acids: CASSRDLSYEQYF. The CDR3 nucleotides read TGTGCCAGCAGTCGGGACTTATCCTACGAGCAGTACTTC.

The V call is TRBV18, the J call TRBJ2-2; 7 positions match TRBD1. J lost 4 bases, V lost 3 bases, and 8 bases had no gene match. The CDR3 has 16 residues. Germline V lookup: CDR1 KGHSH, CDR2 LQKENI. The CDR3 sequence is CASSPRQGDLTGELFF. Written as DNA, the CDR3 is TGTGCCAGCTCACCCCGACAGGGTGACCTCACCGGGGAGCTGTTTTTT.

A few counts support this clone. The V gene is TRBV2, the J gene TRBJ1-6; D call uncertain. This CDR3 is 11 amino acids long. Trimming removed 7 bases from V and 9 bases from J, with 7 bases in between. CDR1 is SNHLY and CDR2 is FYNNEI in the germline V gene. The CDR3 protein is CASTRTSPLHF. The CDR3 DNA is TGTGCCAGCACGAGAACTTCACCCCTCCACTTT.

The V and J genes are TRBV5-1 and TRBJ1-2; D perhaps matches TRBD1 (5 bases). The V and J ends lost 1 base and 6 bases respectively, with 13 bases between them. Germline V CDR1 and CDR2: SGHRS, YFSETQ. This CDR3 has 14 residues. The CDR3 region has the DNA TGCGCCAGCAGCTTGACACGACAGTCTAATGGCTACACCTTC. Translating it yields CASSLTRQSNGYTF.

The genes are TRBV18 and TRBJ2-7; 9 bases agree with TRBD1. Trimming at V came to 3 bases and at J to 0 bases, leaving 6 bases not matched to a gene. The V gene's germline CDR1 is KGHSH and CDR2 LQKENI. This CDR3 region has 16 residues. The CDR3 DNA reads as TGTGCCAGCTCACCTCTGGGACAGGGCAGCTCCTACGAGCAGTACTTC. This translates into CASSPLGQGSSYEQYF. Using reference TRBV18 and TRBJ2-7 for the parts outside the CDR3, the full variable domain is NAGVMQNPRHLVRRRGQEARLRCSPMKGHSHVYWYRQLPEEGLKFMVYLQKENIIDESGMPKERFSAEFPKEGPSILRIQQVVRGDSAAYFCASSPLGQGSSYEQYFGPGTRLTVT.